The 5 T cell receptor beta chains given below trace back to one sample, sequenced in a study of blood T cell repertoires in COVID-19 (dated by TCRdb to about 2020). Library generation was performed with the immunoSEQ multiplex PCR assay. TCRdb mirrors the immuneACCESS table, restricted to in-frame sequences. Some clones are absent from its copies; in checked studies, under half trace to an unresolved V gene, and the reason for the others is unknown. Here the sample has about 160,000 clones; approximately 84% occur a single time. The ten most abundant clones make up approximately 0.99% of the sample. Sample: peripheral blood. These receptors were obtained from a middle-aged man with acute or convalescent COVID-19.

The V gene is TRBV2, the J gene TRBJ2-1; possible D gene TRBD2, 6 bases. V lost 2 bases, J lost 8 bases, and 10 bases lay in between. Germline V gene lookup returns CDR1 SNHLY and CDR2 FYNNEI. This CDR3 has 13 residues. CDR3 residues: CASSELGEDEQFF. CDR3 nucleotides: TGTGCCAGCAGTGAATTGGGGGAGGATGAGCAGTTCTTC.

The chain joins TRBV9 to TRBJ2-5, with TRBD1 matching over 7 bases. Germline V gives CDR1 SGDLS, CDR2 YYNGEE. With 3 bases clipped from V and 4 bases from J, the junction kept 9 bases outside the gene matches. This CDR3 spans 15 amino acids. This CDR3 is CASSEGVAGGETQYF. CDR3 DNA sequence: TGTGCCAGCAGCGAGGGGGTGGCAGGGGGAGAGACCCAGTACTTC.

This chain joins TRBV24-1 and TRBJ2-7; TRBD1 matches 9 bases. The CDR3 loop spans 16 amino acids. CDR1 KGHDR and CDR2 SFDVKD come from the germline V gene. J lost 5 bases, V lost 3 bases, and 10 bases had no gene match. CDR3 sequence reads: CATSDRAGTGSHEQYF. The CDR3 DNA sequence: TGTGCCACCAGTGATCGGGCCGGGACAGGGTCCCACGAGCAGTACTTC.

J is TRBJ1-6 and V is TRBV18; D gene ambiguous. Germline V lookup: CDR1 KGHSH, CDR2 LQKENI. The V end was cut by 9 bases, the J end by 6 bases, with 18 bases between. The CDR3 consists of 15 residues. CDR3 loop: CASPNHVMFNSPLHF. Here the CDR3 DNA reads TGTGCCAGTCCTAACCACGTAATGTTTAATTCACCCCTCCACTTT.

The J gene is TRBJ1-1, the V gene TRBV28; 9 bases align to TRBD1. V lost 5 bases to trimming and J lost 0 bases; unmatched junction nucleotides: 13. The germline CDR1 and CDR2 sequences are MDHEN and SYDVKM. The CDR3 spans 18 residues. The CDR3 loop is CASSLSWGQGTVNTEAFF. The CDR3 nucleotides are TGTGCCAGCAGTCTCTCTTGGGGACAGGGTACGGTGAACACTGAAGCTTTCTTT.